This is a list of T cell receptor beta chains from one sample in a study of regulatory T cells in long-lasting Graves disease. TCRdb recomputed calls from the multiplex PCR reads with MiXCR, one row per CDR3 protein. The repertoire holds 400,000 to 500,000 distinct CDR3 sequences, with over 14% as singletons. This same sample was also taken into another study, of T cells in Graves' hyperthyroidism and ophthalmopathy.

Source: peripheral blood mononuclear cells (PBMCs), taken at new diagnosis, from a patient treated with antithyroid drugs. The receptors stem from a woman aged 40-49 years with Graves disease. Each CDR3 is given without its conserved first and last residue. D genes are given only for firm matches.

CDR3 protein	D gene	V gene	J gene
ASRSLSVAGPTDTQY	TRBD2	TRBV28	TRBJ2-3
ATVSGNTDTQY	TRBD2	TRBV19	TRBJ2-3
SVGGLAGGSSYEQY	TRBD2	TRBV29-1	TRBJ2-7
ASSFGPSSGNTIY	.	TRBV12-3/TRBV12-4	TRBJ1-3
ASSSWGEQF	.	TRBV5-4	TRBJ2-1
ASSYARGLAGAHAYEQY	TRBD2	TRBV12-3/TRBV12-4	TRBJ2-7
ASSPLSGRAYNEQF	TRBD2	TRBV14	TRBJ2-1
ASKDRGGGMWDTEAF	TRBD1	TRBV6-1	TRBJ1-1
ASSLGWRYSGANVLT	.	TRBV13	TRBJ2-6
ASSITVRTDTQY	.	TRBV19	TRBJ2-3